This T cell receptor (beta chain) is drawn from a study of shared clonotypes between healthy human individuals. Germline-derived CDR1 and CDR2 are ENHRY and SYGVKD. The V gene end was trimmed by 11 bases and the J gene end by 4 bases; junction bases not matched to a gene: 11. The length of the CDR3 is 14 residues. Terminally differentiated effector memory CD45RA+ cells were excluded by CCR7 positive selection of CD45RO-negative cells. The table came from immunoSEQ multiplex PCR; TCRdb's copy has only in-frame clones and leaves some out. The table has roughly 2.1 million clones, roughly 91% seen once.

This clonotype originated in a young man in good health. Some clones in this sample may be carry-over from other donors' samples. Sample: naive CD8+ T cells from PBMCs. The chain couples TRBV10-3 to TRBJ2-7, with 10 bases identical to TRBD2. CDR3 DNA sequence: TGTGCCGCCTACGAACCGGGACTAGCGTACGAGCAGTACTTC. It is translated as CAAYEPGLAYEQYF.